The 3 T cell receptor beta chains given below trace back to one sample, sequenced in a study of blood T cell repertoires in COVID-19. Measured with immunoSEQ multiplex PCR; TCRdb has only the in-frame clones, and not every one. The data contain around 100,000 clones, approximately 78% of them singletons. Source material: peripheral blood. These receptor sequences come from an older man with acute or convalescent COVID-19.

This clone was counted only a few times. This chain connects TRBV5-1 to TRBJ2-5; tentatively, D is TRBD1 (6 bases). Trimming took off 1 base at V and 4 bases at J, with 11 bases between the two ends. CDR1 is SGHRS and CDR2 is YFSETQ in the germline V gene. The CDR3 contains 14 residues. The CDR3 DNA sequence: TGCGCCAGCAGCTTGACAGGGATGGGAGAGACCCAGTACTTC. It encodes CASSLTGMGETQYF.

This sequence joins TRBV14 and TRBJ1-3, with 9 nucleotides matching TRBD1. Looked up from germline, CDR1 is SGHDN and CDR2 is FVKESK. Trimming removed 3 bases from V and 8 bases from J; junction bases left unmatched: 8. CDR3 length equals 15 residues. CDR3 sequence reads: CASSQAGTGWHTIYF. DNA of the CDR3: TGTGCCAGCAGCCAGGCCGGGACAGGGTGGCACACCATATATTTT.

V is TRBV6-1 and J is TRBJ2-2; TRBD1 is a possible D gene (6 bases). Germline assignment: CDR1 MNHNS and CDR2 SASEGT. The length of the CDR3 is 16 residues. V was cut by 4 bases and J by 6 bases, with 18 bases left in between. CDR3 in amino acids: CASSVPGHIVAGELFF. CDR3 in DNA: TGTGCCAGCAGTGTTCCGGGACACATTGTCGCCGGGGAGCTGTTTTTT.